This T cell receptor beta chain comes out of a study of PD-1 blockade in classical Hodgkin lymphoma. Regarding the study as a whole: Prior therapy or disease activity may underlie the repertoire differences, whose causes remain undefined.

Profiled with immunoSEQ multiplex PCR; TCRdb holds only in-frame clones, not every one. Altogether about 64,000 clones are present, more than 90% being singletons, with the ten largest covering more than 7.5%. Time point described: cycle 4 day 1 (C4D1), after 5 to 7 weeks of nivolumab. Following autologous stem cell transplantation, relapse occurred in every patient, and exposure to brentuximab vedotin varied. A note on this clone: Its antigen remains unknown.

CDR1 MNHEY and CDR2 SMNVEV come from the germline V gene (reference sequence). The CDR3 is 15 amino acids. The V gene end was trimmed by 1 base and the J gene end by 5 bases; junction bases not matched to a gene: 4. The sequence was collected from a human donor with classical Hodgkin lymphoma. The sequencing here drew on peripheral blood mononuclear cells (PBMCs), taken before the fourth cycle of nivolumab. The chain joins TRBV27 to TRBJ2-1; TRBD2 agrees at 8 bases. CDR3: CASSLWLAGNNEQFF. CDR3 bases: TGTGCCAGCAGTTTATGGCTAGCGGGCAACAATGAGCAGTTCTTC.